The 21 T cell receptor beta chains below come from one sample, sequenced in a study of T cell repertoires in cytomegalovirus infection. TCRdb called the reads again in MiXCR, with one record for every CDR3 protein. Here the sample spans about 180,000 distinct CDR3 sequences, 17% being singletons. Specimen: CD8+ T cells from PBMCs. These receptor sequences come from a human donor in good health (CMV status not recorded). Some clones in this sample may be carry-over from other donors' samples.

This chain links TRBV27 with TRBJ2-1, with 12 bases lining up with TRBD1. The CDR3 totals 14 residues. CDR1 MNHEY and CDR2 SMNVEV come from the germline V gene (reference sequence). The ends lost 4 bases at V and 9 bases at J; junction bases unmatched: 4. The CDR3 is CASSSGQGAGEQFF. The CDR3, as DNA: TGTGCCAGCAGTTCGGGACAGGGGGCGGGTGAGCAGTTCTTC.

This clonotype was detected ten times or more. The chain combines TRBV12-3 or TRBV12-4 with TRBJ2-7; the D is unclear. The CDR3 runs 14 residues. Trimming removed 3 bases from V and 3 bases from J, with 12 bases in between. The CDR3 is CASSFAHGVYEQYF. CDR3 nucleotide sequence: TGTGCCAGCAGTTTCGCGCATGGGGTCTACGAGCAGTACTTC.

In this sample, this clonotype turned up a few times. This chain uses TRBV7-2 with TRBJ2-5, with 8 nucleotides matching TRBD2. J lost 2 bases, V lost 1 base, and 9 bases had no gene match. This CDR3 region has 17 residues. Per the germline V gene, CDR1 is SGHTA and CDR2 is FQGNSA. Here the CDR3 DNA reads TGTGCCAGCAGCTTAGTAGGTAGCGGGGCCGGTCAAGAGACCCAGTACTTC. This gives the protein CASSLVGSGAGQETQYF. Using reference TRBV7-2 and TRBJ2-5 for the parts outside the CDR3, the full variable domain is GAGVSQSPSNKVTEKGKDVELRCDPISGHTALYWYRQSLGQGLEFLIYFQGNSAPDKSGLPSDRFSAERTGGSVSTLTIQRTQQEDSAVYLCASSLVGSGAGQETQYFGPGTRLLVL.

V and J are TRBV11-2 and TRBJ2-4; 7 bases agree with TRBD1. The V gene's germline CDR1 is SGHAT and CDR2 FQNNGV. The length of the CDR3 is 18 residues. The trim removed 3 bases at V and 2 bases at J, leaving 13 bases unmatched. The CDR3 spells CASSFGLDRSTSKNIQYF. CDR3 bases: TGTGCCAGCAGCTTTGGGTTGGACAGGTCGACATCCAAAAACATTCAGTACTTC.

This sequence joins TRBV23-1 and TRBJ1-2; weak D call: TRBD1 (6 bases). TRBV23-1 is identified as an open reading frame with a role that is uncertain. The CDR3 runs 15 residues. V gave up 0 bases and J gave up 7 bases, with 15 bases separating them. CDR3 protein: CASSQSAGASGGYTF. The CDR3 DNA sequence: TGCGCCAGCAGTCAATCGGCGGGGGCGTCGGGTGGCTACACCTTC.

This clonotype was seen a handful of times. The CDR3 does not end in the conserved phenylalanine or tryptophan, so this is likely a read error. The gene calls are TRBV4-1 and TRBJ2-7; a weak D match, TRBD2 (5 bases). The CDR3 is 14 residues long. Between the trimmed V and J ends, which lost 4 bases and 3 bases, there was a span of 13 bases. Germline loops: CDR1 MGHRA, CDR2 YSYEKL. The CDR3 nucleotides are TGCGCCAGCAGCCCAGACCCGGGGAACTACGAGCAGTACTCC. Translation gives CASSPDPGNYEQYS.

This chain connects TRBV28 to TRBJ1-1, with 9 bases identical to TRBD1. Germline assignment: CDR1 MDHEN and CDR2 SYDVKM. With V trimmed by 6 bases and J by 11 bases, 13 bases remained unmatched. This CDR3 comprises 14 residues. This CDR3 is CASSPDRGGLKAFF. As DNA, the CDR3 is TGTGCCAGCAGCCCGGACAGGGGCGGTTTGAAGGCTTTCTTT.

This clonotype has only a few counts. This rearrangement joins TRBV12-3 or TRBV12-4 to TRBJ2-7; 7 nucleotides line up with TRBD1. The CDR3 covers 14 residues. Trimming removed 6 bases from V and 0 bases from J; junction bases left unmatched: 5. The CDR3 DNA reads TGTGCCAGCAGAACGACAGGGAGCTCCTACGAGCAGTACTTC. This codes for CASRTTGSSYEQYF.

This chain connects TRBV7-8 to TRBJ1-5; D unresolved. Trimming removed 5 bases at V and 4 bases at J, with 18 bases between. The germline V gene encodes CDR1 SGHVS and CDR2 FQNEAQ. The CDR3 loop spans 16 amino acids. The CDR3 region is CASSMTRVLFNQPQHF. The CDR3 coding sequence is TGTGCCAGCAGCATGACACGGGTCCTTTTTAATCAGCCCCAGCATTTT.

The V call is TRBV5-1, the J call TRBJ2-1; 8 bases line up with TRBD2. The CDR3 consists of 17 residues. The germline V gene has CDR1 SGHRS and CDR2 YFSETQ. V lost 3 bases, J lost 9 bases, and 17 bases stayed unmatched. CDR3 amino acids: CASSSVGGTSGQGEQFF. DNA for the CDR3: TGCGCCAGCAGCTCCGTCGGGGGGACTAGTGGTCAGGGTGAGCAGTTCTTC.

This clonotype was picked up many times. This sequence joins TRBV7-8 and TRBJ2-3, with 13 bases matching TRBD2. V was pared by 5 bases and J by 7 bases, with 9 bases of the junction left unmatched. Germline CDR1 is SGHVS and CDR2 is FQNEAQ. The CDR3 has 16 residues. This CDR3 reads CASSPELAGGQNTQYF. In nucleotides, the CDR3 is TGTGCCAGCAGCCCAGAACTAGCGGGGGGGCAAAATACGCAGTATTTT.

The V gene is TRBV6-2 or TRBV6-3, the J gene TRBJ1-5; a possible D gene is TRBD1 (6 bases). CDR3 length: 13 residues. Per germline, CDR1 MNHEY and CDR2 SVGEGT. V was trimmed by 8 bases and J by 8 bases, leaving 16 bases between them. The CDR3 is CASGQLGTEPQHF. CDR3 nucleotides: TGTGCCAGCGGACAGTTAGGAACGGAGCCCCAGCATTTT.

The V and J genes are TRBV6-2 or TRBV6-3 and TRBJ1-2; D gene unclear. CDR3 length: 15 residues. V was pared by 5 bases and J by 4 bases, with 17 bases between. CDR1 is MNHEY and CDR2 is SVGEGT in the germline V gene. CDR3 nucleotides: TGTGCCAGCAGTCAAACCTACTACGACTCCTATGGCTACACCTTC. Translated, it gives CASSQTYYDSYGYTF.

This clonotype has a handful of counts. The V and J genes are TRBV28 and TRBJ1-5, with a possible D match to TRBD1 (5 bases). The V gene lost 4 bases and the J gene lost 0 bases, with 7 bases spanning the gap. Germline V lookup: CDR1 MDHEN, CDR2 SYDVKM. The CDR3 covers 14 residues. DNA for the CDR3: TGTGCCAGCAGTTGGGGGGATAGCAATCAGCCCCAGCATTTT. It specifies CASSWGDSNQPQHF.

This clonotype was counted many times. The chain carries TRBV28 and TRBJ2-2, with D perhaps TRBD1 (6 bases). V was pared by 5 bases and J by 4 bases, with 14 bases between. Germline CDR1 is MDHEN and CDR2 is SYDVKM. This CDR3 spans 15 amino acids. The CDR3 nucleotides read TGTGCCAGCAGTATGGGACAATATAGCACCGGGGAGCTGTTTTTT. Translating it yields CASSMGQYSTGELFF.

The table lists this clonotype with a few counts. The chain uses TRBV7-9 and TRBJ2-5; D may be TRBD1 (6 bases). Trimming cost V 4 bases and J 7 bases, with 19 bases left between them. The V gene's germline CDR1 is SEHNR and CDR2 FQNEAQ (reference sequence). There are 15 residues in the CDR3. The CDR3 loop reads CASSYEGVGSGTQYF. The CDR3 bases are TGTGCCAGCAGCTACGAGGGGGTAGGGAGTGGGACCCAGTACTTC.

This clonotype showed up many times. The V and J genes are TRBV7-2 and TRBJ1-2; D remains unclear. The V end lost 1 base, the J end lost 8 bases, and 11 bases lay between the germline ends. Germline lookup yields CDR1 SGHTA and CDR2 FQGNSA. This CDR3 has 13 residues. CDR3 sequence: CASSLVSLGGYTF. CDR3 sequence (DNA): TGTGCCAGCAGCTTAGTATCCTTGGGGGGCTACACCTTC.

The chain links TRBV20-1 to TRBJ2-1, with D maybe TRBD1 (8 bases). This CDR3 has 19 amino acids. The V gene's germline CDR1 is DFQATT and CDR2 SNEGSKA (reference sequence). Trimming pared 3 bases from V and 3 bases from J, leaving 27 bases between. Here the CDR3 DNA reads TGCAGTGCTAGGGGGGGGGGACAGGACGGTCTTACCTTCTACAATGAGCAGTTCTTC. Protein product: CSARGGGQDGLTFYNEQFF.

This clonotype was recorded a few times. Here the CDR3 reads CASTSAYEQYF. CDR3 bases: TGTGCCAGCACCTCTGCCTACGAGCAGTACTTC. The chain combines TRBV7-2 with TRBJ2-7; D gene ambiguous. CDR1 is SGHTA, CDR2 FQGNSA, per germline. This CDR3 is 11 amino acids long. V lost 7 bases to trimming and J lost 2 bases, with 6 bases between them.

This clonotype was picked up a small number of times. The chain uses TRBV7-9 and TRBJ2-6; D is ambiguous. V lost 2 bases to trimming and J lost 2 bases, with 7 bases between them. From germline, CDR1 is SEHNR and CDR2 FQNEAQ (reference sequence). The CDR3 has 15 residues. As DNA, the CDR3 is TGTGCCAGCAGCTTAACGGGCGCTGGGGCCAACGTCCTGACTTTC. Residues: CASSLTGAGANVLTF.

This clonotype has a handful of counts. The chain couples TRBV10-3 to TRBJ1-1; possible D gene TRBD1, 5 bases. Germline CDR1 and CDR2: ENHRY and SYGVKD. V lost 6 bases, J lost 4 bases, and 6 bases lay in between. There are 11 residues in the CDR3. The CDR3 sequence: CAISGGTEAFF. CDR3 nucleotide sequence: TGTGCCATCAGCGGGGGCACTGAAGCTTTCTTT.